This TCR beta chain was observed in a study of T cell changes during pregnancy in multiple sclerosis. Libraries were prepared by immunoSEQ multiplex PCR; TCRdb keeps only in-frame clonotypes and omits some of them. The data show about 68,000 clones, around 90% seen once. The material was peripheral blood, obtained in the second trimester of pregnancy. This TCR was recovered from a female donor with multiple sclerosis, enrolled in a pregnancy study.

CDR3 loop: CASSDSGTSTDTQYF. The CDR3 bases are TGTGCCAGCAGTGATTCGGGGACAAGCACAGATACGCAGTATTTT. The chain joins TRBV6-4 to TRBJ2-3; possibly TRBD1 for D (6 bases). This CDR3 is built from 15 residues. V lost 3 bases, J lost 0 bases, and 10 bases lay in between. CDR1 and CDR2 (germline): MRHNA, SNTAGT.